A single sample gave rise to the 11 T cell receptor beta chains below, sequenced in a study of shared clonotypes between healthy human individuals. Method: immunoSEQ multiplex PCR; TCRdb's copy keeps in-frame clones and lacks some. The sample has about 2.4 million clones, 80% to 95% seen once. The sequencing sample was made of naive CD4+ T cells from PBMCs. The subset was: CD45RA+ positively selected. The receptors were gathered from a man aged 18 to 35 in good health. Some clones in this sample may be carry-over from other donors' samples.

The gene calls are TRBV25-1 and TRBJ2-1, with TRBD2 matching over 7 bases. The trim removed 3 bases at V and 4 bases at J, leaving 9 bases unmatched. The CDR3 sequence is 16 residues long. Germline V lookup: CDR1 MGHDK, CDR2 SYGVNS. The CDR3 region is CASSDQGSGPYNEQFF. The CDR3 nucleotides read TGTGCCAGCAGTGACCAAGGTAGCGGGCCTTACAATGAGCAGTTCTTC.

Concerning this clone itself: The junction shows a germline mismatch at one end, possibly a read error. The rearrangement uses TRBV29-1 and TRBJ2-5; TRBD1 matches at 8 bases. The CDR3 sequence is 8 residues long. Per the germline V gene, CDR1 is SQVTM and CDR2 is ANQGSEA. The CDR3 DNA is TGCAGCGTTGAGGACAGGGACTTC. Translated: CSVEDRDF.

The chain couples TRBV28 to TRBJ2-7, with D perhaps TRBD1 (6 bases). The CDR3 is made up of 14 amino acids. CDR1 and CDR2 (germline): MDHEN, SYDVKM. V gave up 5 bases and J gave up 3 bases, with 14 bases separating them. The CDR3 loop is CASSTTGHSYEQYF. In nucleotides, the CDR3 is TGTGCCAGCAGTACCACGGGACACAGCTACGAGCAGTACTTC.

J is TRBJ2-5 and V is TRBV2; TRBD2 agrees at 9 bases. The CDR3 runs to 15 residues. The J segment lost 1 base and the V segment lost 6 bases, leaving 6 bases of the junction unmatched. Germline values: CDR1 SNHLY, CDR2 FYNNEI. The CDR3 sequence: CASRTSGRTQETQYF. The CDR3 coding sequence is TGTGCCAGCAGGACCAGCGGGAGGACCCAAGAGACCCAGTACTTC.

The chain couples TRBV29-1 to TRBJ2-1; 8 bases agree with TRBD2. The CDR3 is made up of 14 amino acids. The germline CDR1 and CDR2 sequences are SQVTM and ANQGSEA. V trimming: 5 bases; J trimming: 3 bases; junction bases outside the gene matches: 6. This chain's CDR3 is CSVPSGGIYNEQFF. Here the CDR3 DNA reads TGCAGCGTTCCCTCGGGAGGGATCTACAATGAGCAGTTCTTC.

The rearrangement links TRBV15 to TRBJ1-4, with D hard to call. CDR3 length equals 17 residues. From germline, CDR1 is LNHNV and CDR2 YYDKDF (reference sequence). V lost 5 bases to trimming and J lost 0 bases, with 16 bases between them. The CDR3, as DNA: TGTGCCACCAGCTCGACGTGGGGATCTGCAACTAATGAAAAACTGTTTTTT. Protein sequence: CATSSTWGSATNEKLFF.

With respect to this clone: Other DNA variants within this sample encode the same CDR3. J is TRBJ2-1 and V is TRBV5-1; 14 nucleotides match TRBD2. CDR3 size: 15 residues. In germline, CDR1 is SGHRS, CDR2 YFSETQ. V shed 4 bases and J 9 bases; nucleotides not matched to a gene: 6. The CDR3: CASSPGTSGRGEQFF. CDR3 sequence (DNA): TGCGCCAGCAGCCCAGGGACTAGCGGGAGAGGTGAGCAGTTCTTC.

The genes are TRBV28 and TRBJ2-6; the D gene could be TRBD1 or TRBD2 (5 bases each). The germline CDR1 and CDR2 sequences are MDHEN and SYDVKM. The CDR3 sequence is 13 residues long. Between the trimmed V and J ends, which lost 9 bases and 7 bases, there was a span of 13 bases. The CDR3 sequence is CASLGGGANVLTF. The CDR3 DNA reads as TGTGCCAGTCTGGGTGGGGGAGCCAACGTCCTGACTTTC. The entire variable domain, with the rest obtained from reference TRBV28 and TRBJ2-6, is as follows: DVKVTQSSRYLVKRTGEKVFLECVQDMDHENMFWYRQDPGLGLRLIYFSYDVKMKEKGDIPEGYSVSREKKERFSLILESASTNQTSMYLCASLGGGANVLTFGAGSRLTVL.

This chain uses TRBV7-9 with TRBJ2-4; 7 bases agree with TRBD1. The junction had 11 bases not matched to a gene; V was cut back by 4 bases and J by 8 bases. Germline V lookup: CDR1 SEHNR, CDR2 FQNEAQ (reference sequence). The CDR3 consists of 15 residues. The CDR3 nucleotides are TGTGCCAGCAGCTCGGACAGGCACGACCCCCACATTCAGTACTTC. This codes for CASSSDRHDPHIQYF. Variable domain in full (rest from reference TRBV7-9 and TRBJ2-4): DTGVSQNPRHKITKRGQNVTFRCDPISEHNRLYWYRQTLGQGPEFLTYFQNEAQLEKSRLLSDRFSAERPKGSFSTLEIQRTEQGDSAMYLCASSSDRHDPHIQYFGAGTRLSVL.

As regards this clone: Other DNA sequences in the sample encode the same CDR3. V gene TRBV28 combines with J gene TRBJ1-5; the D is unclear. V was trimmed by 1 base and J by 4 bases, leaving 11 bases between them. The CDR3 is 15 amino acids. Germline lookup yields CDR1 MDHEN and CDR2 SYDVKM. CDR3 region: CASSLSGSGNQPQHF. The CDR3 nucleotides read TGTGCCAGCAGTTTATCCGGCAGCGGGAATCAGCCCCAGCATTTT.

The chain employs TRBV18 and TRBJ2-7, with D perhaps matching TRBD1 (5 bases). The germline gives CDR1 KGHSH, CDR2 LQKENI. The CDR3 has 14 amino acids. Trimming shortened V by 1 base and J by 3 bases, and 10 bases separated the two germline ends. The CDR3 DNA follows: TGTGCCAGCTCACCACTTGCGACAGACTACGAGCAGTACTTC. It specifies CASSPLATDYEQYF.